This T cell receptor (beta chain) was captured by sequencing in a study of blood T cell repertoires in COVID-19. Study background: Nucleic acid was either cDNA or gDNA, and it came from T cells, B-cell-depleted T cells, or PBMCs.

TCRdb's table, derived via immunoSEQ multiplex PCR, lists solely in-frame clones and lacks some. The data contain over 200,000 clones, 80% to 90% of them singletons. The CDR3 length is 15 residues. In germline, CDR1 is MNHEY, CDR2 SMNVEV (reference sequence). V lost 7 bases, J lost 4 bases, and 19 bases lay in between. The sample was peripheral blood. The source is a man older than 75 with acute or convalescent COVID-19. The J gene is TRBJ1-2, the V gene TRBV27; D is undetermined. The CDR3 loop is CASTPGPVGVYGYTF. For the CDR3, the DNA is TGTGCCAGCACCCCCGGACCAGTCGGGGTCTATGGCTACACCTTC.